Listed below are T cell receptor beta chains from one sample, sequenced in a study of control samples from healthy donors and cancer patients. This table comes from immunoSEQ multiplex PCR, and its TCRdb copy is limited to in-frame clones, with some not included. Here the sample spans roughly 83,000 clones, roughly four fifths being singletons. Sequencing was carried out using blood. These TCRs come from a woman aged 55 to 70 in good health. Both conserved end residues are part of each CDR3. D genes are given only for firm matches. Clone size is stated in some rows and not others, as once, few, many or a class when expanded.

j_gene: TRBJ2-3
v_gene: TRBV11-3
d_gene: NA
abundance: medium-sized
CDR3nt: TGTGTCAGCAGCTTATATCCAGATACGCAGTATTTT
CDR3aa: CVSSLYPDTQYF

j_gene: TRBJ2-7
v_gene: TRBV7-9
d_gene: NA
abundance: NA
CDR3nt: TGTGCCAGCAGCCAACTGGACAGCCCTAGAGAGCAGTACTTC
CDR3aa: CASSQLDSPREQYF

j_gene: TRBJ2-7
v_gene: TRBV5-1
d_gene: TRBD1
abundance: once
CDR3nt: TGCGCCAGCAGCCGATCCCCGCGTCGGGACAGGGCCTACGAGCAGTACTTC
CDR3aa: CASSRSPRRDRAYEQYF

j_gene: TRBJ2-3
v_gene: TRBV24-1
d_gene: NA
abundance: NA
CDR3nt: TGTGCCACCAGTGATCCAAATAGCGGCGCAGATACGCAGTATTTT
CDR3aa: CATSDPNSGADTQYF

j_gene: TRBJ2-1
v_gene: TRBV19
d_gene: NA
abundance: NA
CDR3nt: TGTGCCACCTCGTGGGCAGGCCGCAATGAGCAGTTCTTC
CDR3aa: CATSWAGRNEQFF

j_gene: TRBJ2-1
v_gene: TRBV4-3
d_gene: NA
abundance: few
CDR3nt: TGCGCCAGCAGCCAAGATTTCGGCAATGAGCAGTTCTTC
CDR3aa: CASSQDFGNEQFF

j_gene: TRBJ1-5
v_gene: TRBV9
d_gene: TRBD1
abundance: NA
CDR3nt: TGTGCCAGCAGCGTTCAACCGGGACAGTCTCAGCCCCAGCATTTT
CDR3aa: CASSVQPGQSQPQHF

j_gene: TRBJ2-1
v_gene: TRBV10-3
d_gene: TRBD1
abundance: NA
CDR3nt: TGTGCCATCAGTCCGGGACAGGGGAACAATGAGCAGTTCTTC
CDR3aa: CAISPGQGNNEQFF

j_gene: TRBJ1-3
v_gene: TRBV11-2
d_gene: NA
abundance: NA
CDR3nt: TGTGCCAGCAGCTTAGTTGGGGCAAACTCTGGAAACACCATATATTTT
CDR3aa: CASSLVGANSGNTIYF

j_gene: TRBJ2-3
v_gene: TRBV5-1
d_gene: NA
abundance: once
CDR3nt: TGCGCCAGCAGCTGGGGGGCGGGGAGCACAGATACGCAGTATTTT
CDR3aa: CASSWGAGSTDTQYF

j_gene: TRBJ1-1
v_gene: TRBV2
d_gene: NA
abundance: NA
CDR3nt: TGTGCCAGCAGCATACAGGGAGGCACTGAAGCTTTCTTT
CDR3aa: CASSIQGGTEAFF

j_gene: TRBJ2-4
v_gene: TRBV7-9
d_gene: TRBD1
abundance: NA
CDR3nt: TGTGCCAGCAGCTTTACAGGGGACCAACCCCATCAGTACTTC
CDR3aa: CASSFTGDQPHQYF

j_gene: TRBJ2-3
v_gene: TRBV27
d_gene: TRBD2
abundance: NA
CDR3nt: TGTGCCAGCAGTTTAGGTCCTAGCGGGCTGTACACAGATACGCAGTATTTT
CDR3aa: CASSLGPSGLYTDTQYF

j_gene: TRBJ1-4
v_gene: TRBV28
d_gene: NA
abundance: NA
CDR3nt: TGTGCCAGCAGTCCGAATGAAAAACTGTTTTTT
CDR3aa: CASSPNEKLFF

j_gene: TRBJ1-6
v_gene: TRBV5-1
d_gene: NA
abundance: NA
CDR3nt: TGCGCCAGCAGCTTACAGGGATCCTATAATTCACCCCTCCACTTT
CDR3aa: CASSLQGSYNSPLHF

j_gene: TRBJ2-7
v_gene: TRBV28
d_gene: NA
abundance: NA
CDR3nt: TGTGCCAGCAGTTTATGGGCAGGGTCCTACGAGCAGTACTTC
CDR3aa: CASSLWAGSYEQYF

j_gene: TRBJ1-4
v_gene: TRBV21-1
d_gene: NA
abundance: NA
CDR3nt: TGTGCCAGCAGCAAAGCCGGCTGGGGCGACAGTGAAAAACTGTTTTTT
CDR3aa: CASSKAGWGDSEKLFF

j_gene: TRBJ1-5
v_gene: TRBV19
d_gene: TRBD1
abundance: NA
CDR3nt: TGTGCCAGTAGGTTGATCGGGACAGGGGATCAGCCCCAGCATTTT
CDR3aa: CASRLIGTGDQPQHF

j_gene: TRBJ1-4
v_gene: TRBV10-1
d_gene: NA
abundance: NA
CDR3nt: TGCGCCAGCAGCGTCGGAGGGCCTAATGAAAAACTGTTTTTT
CDR3aa: CASSVGGPNEKLFF

j_gene: TRBJ1-3
v_gene: TRBV14
d_gene: NA
abundance: NA
CDR3nt: TGTGCCAGCAGCCGAGCATCGGAAAGGACACCCTCTGGAAACACCATATATTTT
CDR3aa: CASSRASERTPSGNTIYF

j_gene: TRBJ2-7
v_gene: TRBV7-9
d_gene: NA
abundance: NA
CDR3nt: TGTGCCAGCAATAAGGGGCGCCTCTCCTACGAGCAGTACTTC
CDR3aa: CASNKGRLSYEQYF

j_gene: TRBJ1-6
v_gene: TRBV7-2
d_gene: NA
abundance: NA
CDR3nt: TGTGCCAGCAGCTTAGGGGGGAGGGGCGCTAATTCAGCCCTCCACTTT
CDR3aa: CASSLGGRGANSALHF

j_gene: TRBJ1-1
v_gene: TRBV2
d_gene: NA
abundance: few
CDR3nt: TGTGCCAGCAGCGCAATTTTTATTGGGGGTGAAGCTTTCTTT
CDR3aa: CASSAIFIGGEAFF

j_gene: TRBJ1-2
v_gene: TRBV13
d_gene: TRBD1
abundance: NA
CDR3nt: TGTGCCAGCACCGAGTCAGGGGGTTATGGCTACACCTTC
CDR3aa: CASTESGGYGYTF